This T cell receptor (beta chain) originates from a study of cytomegalovirus exposure and HLA in healthy donors. Study background: Unique TCRs numbering around 80 million, obtained from HLA-typed donors, made up an early data release. Whole-study results and caveats: Within an earlier analysis, most TCR beta V segments proved productive either about 90% or about 30% of the time. A later analysis, which compared TCR beta chains of equal frequency, found the HLA-associated ones more clonally expanded.

60 Vbeta and 13 Jbeta primers were used in PCR. TCRdb keeps only in-frame clones here, not all; method: immunoSEQ multiplex PCR. The data show around 150,000 clones, 76% seen once. Points on this clone: Antigen unknown.

Trimming removed 3 bases from V and 7 bases from J, with 18 bases in between. The germline V gene encodes CDR1 MDHEN and CDR2 SYDVKM. This CDR3 has 15 residues. V is TRBV28 and J is TRBJ2-5; D possibly corresponds to TRBD1 (6 bases). The sample was PBMCs. This TCR was recovered from a male donor in good health and CMV-seronegative. CDR3 amino acids: CASSFHDRTPVTQYF. In nucleotides, the CDR3 is TGTGCCAGCAGTTTCCATGACAGGACCCCAGTGACCCAGTACTTC.